The 18 T cell receptor beta chains presented below share a single source sample, sequenced in a study of memory CD4+ T cells and cytomegalovirus serostatus. The sort gate was single viable CD3+CD4+CD8-CD45RO+ cells for memory CD4+ T cells. Only in-frame clones appear in the TCRdb table, and some are missing; sequencing was by immunoSEQ multiplex PCR. This table has tens of thousands of clones, roughly 78% appearing once. The sequencing sample was made of memory CD4+ T cells from blood. The receptors come from an adult in good health and CMV-seronegative.

This clone was picked up one time. This chain links TRBV9 with TRBJ2-1; TRBD2 aligns across 7 bases. Germline values: CDR1 SGDLS, CDR2 YYNGEE. Germline trimming cut 2 bases from V and 6 bases from J; bases unmatched to any gene: 5. CDR3 size: 14 residues. CDR3 loop: CASSVSGRINEQFF. For the CDR3, the DNA is TGTGCCAGCAGCGTTAGCGGGCGTATCAATGAGCAGTTCTTC.

The table lists this clone with a few counts. The J gene is TRBJ2-7, the V gene TRBV28; TRBD2 agrees at 9 bases. V shed 5 bases and J 3 bases; nucleotides not matched to a gene: 11. The CDR3 loop spans 16 amino acids. Germline CDR1 and CDR2: MDHEN and SYDVKM. The CDR3 here is CASSDNLGLAFYEQYF. CDR3 bases: TGTGCCAGCAGTGACAACTTGGGACTAGCTTTCTACGAGCAGTACTTC.

The chain employs TRBV30 and TRBJ1-6; maybe TRBD1 (6 bases). The CDR3 spans 13 residues. The germline CDR1 and CDR2 sequences are GTSNPN and SVGIG (reference sequence). Trimming removed 3 bases at V and 3 bases at J, with 6 bases between. The CDR3 is CAWRQGYNSPLHF. The CDR3 DNA is TGTGCCTGGAGACAGGGCTATAATTCACCCCTCCACTTT.

The gene calls are TRBV5-6 and TRBJ1-2, with D uncertain. Trimming pared 7 bases from V and 2 bases from J, leaving 12 bases between. The germline V gene encodes CDR1 SGHDT and CDR2 YYEEEE. This CDR3 is built from 13 residues. CDR3 in amino acids: CASGVGRNYGYTF. CDR3 sequence (DNA): TGTGCCAGCGGGGTGGGCCGAAACTATGGCTACACCTTC. The complete variable domain, with remaining parts taken from reference TRBV5-6 and TRBJ1-2, reads DAGVTQSPTHLIKTRGQQVTLRCSPKSGHDTVSWYQQALGQGPQFIFQYYEEEERQRGNFPDRFSGHQFPNYSSELNVNALLLGDSALYLCASGVGRNYGYTFGSGTRLTVV.

This chain connects TRBV6-1 to TRBJ2-2, with D possibly being TRBD2 (5 bases). V dropped 4 bases and J dropped 3 bases, with 12 bases sitting between them. This CDR3 is built from 15 residues. The germline gives CDR1 MNHNS, CDR2 SASEGT. CDR3 amino acids: CASSGGARYTGELFF. The CDR3 bases are TGTGCCAGCAGTGGGGGAGCCCGATACACCGGGGAGCTGTTTTTT.

The chain couples TRBV7-2 to TRBJ1-1; D uncertain. Germline CDR1 and CDR2: SGHTA and FQGNSA. This CDR3 has 14 residues. Trimming removed 1 base at V and 2 bases at J, with 8 bases between. This chain's CDR3 is CASSLGSSNTEAFF. In nucleotides, the CDR3 is TGTGCCAGCAGCTTAGGGAGCAGCAACACTGAAGCTTTCTTT.

This chain links TRBV7-9 with TRBJ1-3, with no clear D. V dropped 3 bases and J dropped 0 bases, with 6 bases sitting between them. The CDR3 runs to 14 residues. Germline V gene data show CDR1 as SEHNR and CDR2 as FQNEAQ (reference sequence). The CDR3 region has the DNA TGTGCCAGCAGCTTTGAAGTCTCTGGAAACACCATATATTTT. It codes for CASSFEVSGNTIYF.

The chain combines TRBV7-8 with TRBJ2-6; perhaps D is TRBD1 or TRBD2 (6 bases each). V was trimmed by 5 bases and J by 0 bases, leaving 17 bases between them. Germline assignment: CDR1 SGHVS and CDR2 FQNEAQ. The length of the CDR3 is 18 residues. In nucleotides, the CDR3 is TGTGCCAGCAGCCCCCAGGGGACTCGCTACTCTGGGGCCAACGTCCTGACTTTC. The encoded protein is CASSPQGTRYSGANVLTF.

Only a few counts were recorded for this clone. The J gene is TRBJ2-5, the V gene TRBV5-4, with no clear D. The CDR3 totals 13 residues. V was shortened by 0 bases and J by 5 bases, with 8 bases between the two germline ends. CDR1 and CDR2 from the germline V gene are SGHNT and YYREEE (reference sequence). In DNA, the CDR3 is TGTGCCAGCAGCTTGGAGGGTCGGGAGACCCAGTACTTC. Translated: CASSLEGRETQYF.

The chain employs TRBV4-2 and TRBJ2-3; 9 nucleotides line up with TRBD2. The CDR3 is made up of 14 amino acids. After removal of 1 base from V and 4 bases from J, the junction contained 0 bases not matched to a gene. Germline V CDR1 and CDR2: LGHNA, YNFKEQ. CDR3 amino acids: CASSQGTSADTQYF. The CDR3 DNA sequence: TGTGCCAGCAGCCAAGGGACTAGCGCAGATACGCAGTATTTT.

This clone was observed a few times. The chain couples TRBV29-1 to TRBJ1-1; 8 nucleotides line up with TRBD1. J was trimmed by 5 bases and V by 4 bases; bases with no gene match: 6. The CDR3 length is 13 residues. CDR1 and CDR2 from the germline V gene are SQVTM and ANQGSEA. The CDR3 loop is CSVAQGARTEAFF. The CDR3 bases are TGCAGCGTTGCGCAGGGGGCAAGGACTGAAGCTTTCTTT.

The chain recombines TRBV5-4 with TRBJ2-1; 8 bases map to TRBD1. The CDR3 is 15 residues long. Germline V gene sequence: CDR1 SGHNT, CDR2 YYREEE (reference sequence). V lost 0 bases to trimming and J lost 7 bases; unmatched junction nucleotides: 6. This chain's CDR3 is CASSLVGRQGNEQFF. CDR3 nucleotide sequence: TGTGCCAGCAGCTTGGTAGGTCGACAGGGGAATGAGCAGTTCTTC.

This clone was seen once. V and J are TRBV19 and TRBJ2-5; the D call may be TRBD1 or TRBD2 (7 bases each). The V end lost 3 bases, the J end lost 3 bases, and 14 bases lay between the germline ends. The CDR3 is 15 residues long. The germline V gene encodes CDR1 LNHDA and CDR2 SQIVND (reference sequence). The CDR3 coding sequence is TGTGCCAGTAGTATGGGGGGGGACAGTGAAGAGACCCAGTACTTC. This translates into CASSMGGDSEETQYF.

This chain links TRBV7-6 with TRBJ2-3; D is uncertain. Germline values: CDR1 SGHVS, CDR2 FNYEAQ. The CDR3 consists of 15 residues. Trimming removed 1 base at V and 3 bases at J, with 11 bases between. This chain's CDR3 is CASSLDILSTDTQYF. The CDR3 nucleotides read TGTGCCAGCAGCTTAGATATCCTTTCGACAGATACGCAGTATTTT. The full variable domain, with the rest looked up from reference TRBV7-6 and TRBJ2-3, is GAGVSQSPRYKVTKRGQDVALRCDPISGHVSLYWYRQALGQGPEFLTYFNYEAQQDKSGLPNDRFSAERPEGSISTLTIQRTEQRDSAMYRCASSLDILSTDTQYFGPGTRLTVL.

This clone was recorded once. The V call is TRBV5-6, the J call TRBJ2-7; perhaps TRBD2 as D (6 bases). This CDR3 is built from 14 residues. Germline lookup yields CDR1 SGHDT and CDR2 YYEEEE. V lost 4 bases and J 2 bases, leaving 13 bases between the germline ends. CDR3 region: CASSARGTTYEQYF. As DNA, the CDR3 is TGTGCCAGCAGCGCTCGGGGGACCACCTACGAGCAGTACTTC.

V usage is TRBV2 and J usage is TRBJ2-1; D unclear. The CDR3 extends over 19 amino acids. CDR1 is SNHLY, CDR2 FYNNEI, per germline. Trimming took 11 bases from V and 3 from J, leaving 32 bases between them. CDR3 in DNA: TGTGCCGAACCCCAACTGGGATCACCTCTGAGGCTCTACTACAATGAGCAGTTCTTC. Protein sequence: CAEPQLGSPLRLYYNEQFF.

The chain has TRBV5-4 and TRBJ2-1; D uncertain. Germline values: CDR1 SGHNT, CDR2 YYREEE (reference sequence). This CDR3 has 16 residues. The ends were cut back, 4 bases at V and 0 bases at J, with 14 bases in the middle. The CDR3 DNA reads as TGTGCCAGCAGCCTTCAGAGAGCGAGCTCCTACAATGAGCAGTTCTTC. Amino acid sequence: CASSLQRASSYNEQFF. Filled out from reference TRBV5-4 and TRBJ2-1, the complete variable domain reads ETGVTQSPTHLIKTRGQQVTLRCSSQSGHNTVSWYQQALGQGPQFIFQYYREEENGRGNFPPRFSGLQFPNYSSELNVNALELDDSALYLCASSLQRASSYNEQFFGPGTRLTVL.

V usage is TRBV9 and J usage is TRBJ1-4, with 8 positions matching TRBD1. Germline values: CDR1 SGDLS, CDR2 YYNGEE. The CDR3 spans 14 residues. V lost 5 bases, J lost 7 bases, and 7 bases stayed unmatched. The CDR3 reads CASSRGQGGEKLFF. Written as DNA, the CDR3 is TGTGCCAGCAGTAGAGGACAGGGCGGTGAAAAACTGTTTTTT.